The sequence of this T cell receptor beta chain was determined in a study of blood T cell repertoires in COVID-19. Whole-study context: T cells, B-cell-depleted T cells, or PBMCs provided the cDNA or gDNA that served as material.

The authors' processing: By means of reference gene primer amplification, nucleated cell counts were estimated. The table came from immunoSEQ multiplex PCR; TCRdb's copy has only in-frame clones and leaves some out. D and trimming were read from the DNA, whereas the V and J calls and clone size are those reported in that table. The sample consists of around 100,000 clones, around 90% of them appearing once. Germline lookup yields CDR1 LGHDT and CDR2 YNNKEL (reference sequence). V lost 1 base to trimming and J lost 3 bases; unmatched junction nucleotides: 1. The length of the CDR3 is 16 residues. Sequenced: peripheral blood. The chain combines TRBV3-1 (or the pseudogene TRBV3-2) with TRBJ2-3; TRBD2 matches 13 bases. This sequence was found in a human donor in a cohort sampled during active COVID-19. DNA for the CDR3: TGTGCCAGCAGCCAAGGGACTAGCGGGAGAACAGATACGCAGTATTTT. Translated, it gives CASSQGTSGRTDTQYF.